The TCR beta chain described here comes from a study of blood T cell repertoires in COVID-19 (dated by TCRdb to the early 2020s). Context from the whole study: Samples covering the acute and convalescent phases of COVID-19 were provided by collaborators in the United States, Italy and Spain. The repertoires were made available in a free public database intended to serve as a resource for research on the immune response to SARS-CoV-2. The samples were drawn from two sources: the first 160 participants of the ongoing ImmuneRACE study, and over 1,000 subjects contributed by 6 global collaborators. Deeply sampled blood TCRbeta repertoires from subjects exposed to, actively infected with, or recovered from COVID-19 were included in the dataset. Where available, HLA class I and class II types were taken from metadata supplied by the sample provider and were not determined by assay-based typing. The prospective study material was composed of cDNA or gDNA derived from T cells, B-cell-depleted T cells, or PBMCs. Nearly every sample came with metadata listing a de-identified subject ID, COVID-19 status, age in years and sex.

The immunoSEQ Assay, a bias-controlled multiplex PCR, was used to amplify TCRbeta CDR3 regions from genomic DNA. In the original analysis: The number of nucleated cells in each sample was estimated by amplification of reference gene primers within the assay. To quantify the absolute abundance of each unique TCRbeta CDR3 rearrangement, sequence reads were collapsed and filtered. For each sample, productive Simpson clonality was calculated by taking the square root of Simpson's diversity index across productive rearrangements. The table comes from immuneACCESS by way of TCRdb, which keeps in-frame sequences with V and J called. Part of the clones is missing from these tables; in studies checked, under half for an unresolved V gene and the rest for unknown reasons. V and J calls and clone size are those listed in that table; D and trimming were worked out from the DNA. For this sample the table gives 150,000 to 200,000 clones, of which 80% to 90% were detected only once. The biggest ten clones account for around 8.2% of the sample.

Whole blood was collected in K2EDTA tubes by collaborating institutions according to the institutions' own protocols. For TCRbeta analysis, collaborator samples were shipped as frozen whole blood, as isolated PBMCs, or as DNA extracted from either sample type. Beyond this particular receptor, the publication reports: Clinical and demographic metadata were provided uncurated, with the amount varying by source and participant.

On this clone itself: Its antigen is currently not known. The sample holds no much larger clone one base away, and base qualities are not on file. Different DNA sequences within this sample yield the same CDR3.

The CDR3 has 11 amino acids, counting the end cysteine and phenylalanine. CDR3 DNA is the only sequence kept; it has 33 bases, read in frame from the first base. CDR1 MDHEN and CDR2 SYDVKM were looked up in the germline V gene. V is pared back by 6 bases and J by 5 bases, with 7 bases lying between the germline termini. Sequenced sample: peripheral blood. This receptor chain uses TRBV28 and TRBJ2-5, with no confident D gene call. The source of this sequence is a man in his fifties or sixties with acute or convalescent COVID-19. The DNA sequence is given as TGTGCCAGCAGCCTTCAGGAGACCCAGTACTTC. This encodes CASSLQETQYF.